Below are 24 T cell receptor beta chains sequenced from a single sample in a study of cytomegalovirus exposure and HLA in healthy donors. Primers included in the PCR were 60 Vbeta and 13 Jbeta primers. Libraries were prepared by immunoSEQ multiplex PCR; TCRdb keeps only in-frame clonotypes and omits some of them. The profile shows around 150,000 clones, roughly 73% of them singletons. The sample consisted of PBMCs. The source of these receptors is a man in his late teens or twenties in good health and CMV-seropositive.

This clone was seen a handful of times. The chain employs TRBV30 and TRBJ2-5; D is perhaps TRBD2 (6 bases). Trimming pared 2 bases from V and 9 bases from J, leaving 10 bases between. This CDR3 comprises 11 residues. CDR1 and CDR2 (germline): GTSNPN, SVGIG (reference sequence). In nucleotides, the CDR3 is TGTGCCTGGAGTACCTCGGGGGCCCAGTACTTC. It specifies CAWSTSGAQYF.

The CDR3 loop is CASSLRAGEPYNEQFF. The CDR3 coding sequence is TGTGCCAGCAGCTTACGAGCGGGAGAACCCTACAATGAGCAGTTCTTC. This chain uses TRBV5-4 with TRBJ2-1, with 8 bases matching TRBD2. This CDR3 region has 16 residues. The junction had 6 bases not matched to a gene; V was cut back by 2 bases and J by 2 bases. Germline-derived CDR1 and CDR2 are SGHNT and YYREEE (reference sequence).

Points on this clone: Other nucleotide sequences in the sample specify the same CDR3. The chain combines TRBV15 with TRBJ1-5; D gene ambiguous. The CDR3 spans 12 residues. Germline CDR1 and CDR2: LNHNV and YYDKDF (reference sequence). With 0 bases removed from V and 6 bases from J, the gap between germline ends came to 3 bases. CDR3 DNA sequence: TGTGCCACCAGCAGAGATAGTCAGCCCCAGCATTTT. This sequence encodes CATSRDSQPQHF.

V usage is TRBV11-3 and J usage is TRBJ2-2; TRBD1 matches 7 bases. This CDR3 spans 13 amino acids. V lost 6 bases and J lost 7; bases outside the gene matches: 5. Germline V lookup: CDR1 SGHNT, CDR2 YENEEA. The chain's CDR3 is CASRDRLNGELFF. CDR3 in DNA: TGTGCCAGCAGGGACAGGTTGAACGGGGAGCTGTTTTTT. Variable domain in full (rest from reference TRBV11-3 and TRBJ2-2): EAGVVQSPRYKIIEKKQPVAFWCNPISGHNTLYWYLQNLGQGPELLIRYENEEAVDDSQLPKDRFSAERLKGVDSTLKIQPAELGDSAVYLCASRDRLNGELFFGEGSRLTVL.

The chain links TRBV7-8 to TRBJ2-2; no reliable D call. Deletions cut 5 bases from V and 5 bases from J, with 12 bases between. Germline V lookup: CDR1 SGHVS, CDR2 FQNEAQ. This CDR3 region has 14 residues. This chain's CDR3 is CASSNPPGTGELFF. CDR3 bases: TGTGCCAGCAGCAACCCTCCGGGTACCGGGGAGCTGTTTTTT.

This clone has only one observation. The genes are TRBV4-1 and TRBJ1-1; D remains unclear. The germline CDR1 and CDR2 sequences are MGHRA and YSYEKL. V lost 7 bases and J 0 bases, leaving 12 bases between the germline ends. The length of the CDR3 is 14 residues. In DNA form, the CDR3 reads TGCGCCAGCACCCTAGGCAACCTGAACACTGAAGCTTTCTTT. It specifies CASTLGNLNTEAFF.

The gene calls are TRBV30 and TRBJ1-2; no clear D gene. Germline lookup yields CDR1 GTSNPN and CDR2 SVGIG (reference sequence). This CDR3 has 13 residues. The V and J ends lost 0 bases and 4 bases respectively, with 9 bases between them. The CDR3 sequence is CAWSVLRFYGYTF. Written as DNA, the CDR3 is TGTGCCTGGAGTGTGCTGAGATTCTATGGCTACACCTTC.

The CDR3 sequence: CASSLSGGFHGYTF. In DNA form, the CDR3 reads TGTGCCAGCAGCCTTTCAGGAGGCTTTCATGGCTACACCTTC. The rearrangement links TRBV5-4 to TRBJ1-2; D call uncertain. Germline V gene data show CDR1 as SGHNT and CDR2 as YYREEE (reference sequence). CDR3 length: 14 amino acids. Deletions cut 4 bases from V and 6 bases from J, with 16 bases between.

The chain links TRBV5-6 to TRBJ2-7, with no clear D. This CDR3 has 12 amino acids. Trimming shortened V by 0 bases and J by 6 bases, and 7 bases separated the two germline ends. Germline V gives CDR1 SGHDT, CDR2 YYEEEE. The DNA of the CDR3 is TGTGCCAGCAGCTTGGGGCAGTCCGAGCAGTACTTC. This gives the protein CASSLGQSEQYF.

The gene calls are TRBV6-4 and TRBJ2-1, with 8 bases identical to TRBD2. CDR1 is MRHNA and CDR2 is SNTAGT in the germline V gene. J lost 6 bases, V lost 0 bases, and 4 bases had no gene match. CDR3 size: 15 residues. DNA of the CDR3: TGTGCCAGCAGTGACTCGAGCGGGAGTATCAATGAGCAGTTCTTC. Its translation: CASSDSSGSINEQFF.

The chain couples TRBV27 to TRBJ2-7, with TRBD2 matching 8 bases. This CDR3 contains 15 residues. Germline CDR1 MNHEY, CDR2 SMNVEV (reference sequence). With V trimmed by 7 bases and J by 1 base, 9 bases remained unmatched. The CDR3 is CASTPRGGRSYEQYF. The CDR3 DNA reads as TGTGCCAGCACCCCCCGCGGGGGGAGATCCTACGAGCAGTACTTC.

CDR3 coding DNA: TGTGCCAGCAGCGTTCCATACTCAGGGCGGCAGTCCTATGGCTACACCTTC. Its protein product is CASSVPYSGRQSYGYTF. The chain combines TRBV9 with TRBJ1-2; tentatively, D is TRBD1 (5 bases). CDR3 size: 17 residues. V lost 2 bases to trimming and J lost 4 bases, with 21 bases between them. Germline CDR1 SGDLS, CDR2 YYNGEE.

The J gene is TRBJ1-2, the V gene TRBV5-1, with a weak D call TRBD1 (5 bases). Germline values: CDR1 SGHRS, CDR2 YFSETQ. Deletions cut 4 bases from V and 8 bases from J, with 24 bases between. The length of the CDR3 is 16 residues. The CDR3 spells CASSPRYDSGNGGYTF. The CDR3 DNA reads TGCGCCAGCAGCCCCCGGTATGATTCAGGGAACGGCGGCTACACCTTC.

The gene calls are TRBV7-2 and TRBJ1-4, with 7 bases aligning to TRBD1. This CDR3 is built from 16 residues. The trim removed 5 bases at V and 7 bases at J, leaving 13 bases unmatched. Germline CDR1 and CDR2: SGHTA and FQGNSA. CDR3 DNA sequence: TGTGCCAGCAGCCCTAGCCTGACAGGGAGTAGTGAAAAACTGTTTTTT. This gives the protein CASSPSLTGSSEKLFF.

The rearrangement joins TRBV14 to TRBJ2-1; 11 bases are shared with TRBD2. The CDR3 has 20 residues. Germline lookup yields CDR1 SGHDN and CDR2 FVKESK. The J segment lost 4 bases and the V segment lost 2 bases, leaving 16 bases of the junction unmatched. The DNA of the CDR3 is TGTGCCAGCAGCCAATTCCCTAGCGGGAGGTTAACCTCACCTTACAATGAGCAGTTCTTC. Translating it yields CASSQFPSGRLTSPYNEQFF.

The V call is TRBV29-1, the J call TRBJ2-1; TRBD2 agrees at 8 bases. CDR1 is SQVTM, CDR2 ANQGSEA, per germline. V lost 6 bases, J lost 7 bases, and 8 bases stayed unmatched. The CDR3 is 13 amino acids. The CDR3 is CSVLSGTPNEQFF. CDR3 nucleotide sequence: TGCAGCGTCCTTAGCGGGACCCCAAATGAGCAGTTCTTC.

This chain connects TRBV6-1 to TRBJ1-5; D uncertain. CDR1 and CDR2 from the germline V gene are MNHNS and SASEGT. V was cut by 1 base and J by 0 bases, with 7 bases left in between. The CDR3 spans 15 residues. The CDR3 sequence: CASSEGRYSNQPQHF. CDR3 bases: TGTGCCAGCAGTGAAGGCAGGTATAGCAATCAGCCCCAGCATTTT.

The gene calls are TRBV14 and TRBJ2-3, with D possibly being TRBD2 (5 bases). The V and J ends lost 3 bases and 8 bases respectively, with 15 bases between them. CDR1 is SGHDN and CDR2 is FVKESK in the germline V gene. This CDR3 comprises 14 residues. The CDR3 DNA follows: TGTGCCAGCAGCCATCCCCCGGACTCGCGTACGCAGTATTTT. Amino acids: CASSHPPDSRTQYF.

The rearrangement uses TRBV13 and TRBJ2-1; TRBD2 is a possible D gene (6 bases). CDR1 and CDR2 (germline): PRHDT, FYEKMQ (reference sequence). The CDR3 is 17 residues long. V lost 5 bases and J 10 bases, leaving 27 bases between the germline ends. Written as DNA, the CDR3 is TGTGCCAGCAGCCTAATCGGGGGTAGCGGCCGATTAGGGGAGCAGTTCTTC. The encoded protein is CASSLIGGSGRLGEQFF.

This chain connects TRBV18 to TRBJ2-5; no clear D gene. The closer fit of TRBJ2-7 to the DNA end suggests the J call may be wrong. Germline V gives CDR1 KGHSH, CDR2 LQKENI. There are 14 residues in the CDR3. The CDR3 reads CASSPPYPSYEQYF. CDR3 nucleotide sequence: TGTGCCAGCTCACCACCCTATCCCTCCTACGAGCAGTACTTC.

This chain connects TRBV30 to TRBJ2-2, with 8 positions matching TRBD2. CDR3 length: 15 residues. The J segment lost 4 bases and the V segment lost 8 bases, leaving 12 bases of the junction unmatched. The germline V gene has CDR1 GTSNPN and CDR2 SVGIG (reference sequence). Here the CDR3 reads CAQDLAGRATGELFF. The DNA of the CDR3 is TGTGCCCAGGACTTAGCGGGAAGAGCCACCGGGGAGCTGTTTTTT.

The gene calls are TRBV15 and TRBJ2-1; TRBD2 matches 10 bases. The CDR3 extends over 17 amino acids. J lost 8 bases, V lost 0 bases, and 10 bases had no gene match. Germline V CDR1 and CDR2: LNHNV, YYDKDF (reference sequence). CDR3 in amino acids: CATSRDGGLAGADEQFF. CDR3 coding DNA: TGTGCCACCAGCAGAGATGGTGGGCTAGCGGGAGCGGATGAGCAGTTCTTC. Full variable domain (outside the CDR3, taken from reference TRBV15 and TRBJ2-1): DAMVIQNPRYQVTQFGKPVTLSCSQTLNHNVMYWYQQKSSQAPKLLFHYYDKDFNNEADTPDNFQSRRPNTSFCFLDIRSPGLGDTAMYLCATSRDGGLAGADEQFFGPGTRLTVL.

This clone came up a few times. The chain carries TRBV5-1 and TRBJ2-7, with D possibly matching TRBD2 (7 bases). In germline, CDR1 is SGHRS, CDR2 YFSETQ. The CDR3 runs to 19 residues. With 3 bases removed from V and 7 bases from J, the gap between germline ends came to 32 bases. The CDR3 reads CASSWAGTPALAARYEQYF. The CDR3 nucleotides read TGCGCCAGCAGCTGGGCCGGGACACCAGCGCTAGCGGCAAGATATGAGCAGTACTTC.

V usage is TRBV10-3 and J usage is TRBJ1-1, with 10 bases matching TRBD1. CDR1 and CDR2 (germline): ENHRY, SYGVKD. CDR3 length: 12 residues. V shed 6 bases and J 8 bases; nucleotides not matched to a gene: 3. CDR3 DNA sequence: TGTGCCATCAGGACAGGGGGCCTGGAAGCTTTCTTT. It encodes CAIRTGGLEAFF.